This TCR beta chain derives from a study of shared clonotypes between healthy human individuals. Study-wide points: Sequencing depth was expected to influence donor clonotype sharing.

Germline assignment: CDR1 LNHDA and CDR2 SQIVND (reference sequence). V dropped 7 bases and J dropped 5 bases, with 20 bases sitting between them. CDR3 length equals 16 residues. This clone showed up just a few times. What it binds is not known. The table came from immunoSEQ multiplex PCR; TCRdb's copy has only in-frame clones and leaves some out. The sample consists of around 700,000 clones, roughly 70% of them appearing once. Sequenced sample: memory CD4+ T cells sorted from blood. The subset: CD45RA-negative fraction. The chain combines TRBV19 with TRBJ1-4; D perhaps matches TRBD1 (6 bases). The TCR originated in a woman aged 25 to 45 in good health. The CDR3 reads CASTPARGQGNEKLFF. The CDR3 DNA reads TGTGCCAGTACTCCCGCGAGGGGACAAGGCAATGAAAAACTGTTTTTT.